One sample yielded the 13 T cell receptor beta chains listed below, sequenced in a study of blood T cells in healthy people across ages. Primed by a sample-barcoded 5' primer and a J-beta primer mix, a second PCR proceeded for about 6 to 11 cycles. TCRdb re-derived calls from the 5' RACE reads in MiXCR, one entry per CDR3 protein. Among about 1,000,000 distinct CDR3 sequences listed, 35% to 55% were seen once. Sequenced input: blood. These receptors all come from a woman aged 60-75 years in good health.

Ten or more counts support this clonotype. The chain employs TRBV20-1 and TRBJ2-1; weak D call: TRBD2 (5 bases). The germline V gene has CDR1 DFQATT and CDR2 SNEGSKA (reference sequence). There are 15 residues in the CDR3. Trimming removed 5 bases from V and 2 bases from J, with 16 bases in between. The CDR3 DNA follows: TGCAGTGCTCGGAGGTTAGCGCAACCCTACAATGAGCAGTTCTTC. Residues: CSARRLAQPYNEQFF.

In this sample, this clonotype turned up once. The gene calls are TRBV9 and TRBJ2-3; D not certain. This CDR3 is 14 amino acids long. Trimming removed 4 bases at V and 0 bases at J, with 9 bases between. CDR1 and CDR2 from the germline V gene are SGDLS and YYNGEE. The CDR3 DNA reads TGTGCCAGCAGCCCTATGGCTAGCACAGATACGCAGTATTTT. As protein: CASSPMASTDTQYF.

The chain couples TRBV15 to TRBJ2-7; D is tentatively TRBD1 or TRBD2 (5 bases each). V was pared by 0 bases and J by 0 bases, with 12 bases between. Germline lookup yields CDR1 LNHNV and CDR2 YYDKDF (reference sequence). The CDR3 sequence is 16 residues long. As DNA, the CDR3 is TGTGCCACCAGCAGAGATAAGGGACCTCACTCCTACGAGCAGTACTTC. This gives the protein CATSRDKGPHSYEQYF.

V usage is TRBV27 and J usage is TRBJ1-4, with 7 bases lining up with TRBD1. The CDR3 is 14 residues long. Germline V gene sequence: CDR1 MNHEY, CDR2 SMNVEV (reference sequence). The trim removed 6 bases at V and 8 bases at J, leaving 9 bases unmatched. CDR3 coding DNA: TGTGCCAGCAGGGCAACAGGGGTATTGGAAAAACTGTTTTTT. Translation gives CASRATGVLEKLFF.

This chain links TRBV30 with TRBJ1-2, with D possibly being TRBD1 (6 bases). Trimming shortened V by 1 base and J by 1 base, and 13 bases separated the two germline ends. Per the germline V gene, CDR1 is GTSNPN and CDR2 is SVGIG (reference sequence). This CDR3 is 15 amino acids long. The CDR3 reads CAWSDDRFLNYGYTF. As DNA, the CDR3 is TGTGCCTGGAGTGATGACAGGTTTCTTAACTATGGCTACACCTTC. The variable domain in full, with the rest retrieved from reference TRBV30 and TRBJ1-2, is SQTIHQWPATLVQPVGSPLSLECTVEGTSNPNLYWYRQAAGRGLQLLFYSVGIGQISSEVPQNLSASRPQDRQFILSSKKLLLSDSGFYLCAWSDDRFLNYGYTFGSGTRLTVV.

In regard to this clonotype: One end of the junction varies from germline; a read error may be responsible. This chain links TRBV9 with TRBJ2-7; 7 positions agree with TRBD1. The CDR3 spans 14 residues. Germline V gene lookup returns CDR1 SGDLS and CDR2 YYNGEE. CDR3 sequence reads: CAGSVGDRPYEQYF. In nucleotides, the CDR3 is TGTGCCGGCAGCGTAGGGGACAGACCCTACGAGCAGTACTTC.

This clonotype was counted between two and nine times. The chain is built from TRBV20-1 and TRBJ1-2, with a weak D call TRBD1 (6 bases). V lost 0 bases to trimming and J lost 7 bases, with 18 bases between them. Per germline, CDR1 DFQATT and CDR2 SNEGSKA (reference sequence). This CDR3 spans 15 amino acids. CDR3 in DNA: TGCAGTGCTAGAGATCCGGGGGCCGTCCAGGGTGGCTACACCTTC. Protein sequence: CSARDPGAVQGGYTF.

This clonotype was detected only a few times. The chain joins TRBV6-2 or TRBV6-3 to TRBJ2-3; 11 bases match TRBD2. CDR1 MNHEY and CDR2 SVGEGT come from the germline V gene. There are 16 residues in the CDR3. The ends lost 2 bases at V and 2 bases at J; junction bases unmatched: 3. The CDR3 here is CASSYRLAGITDTQYF. The CDR3 DNA sequence: TGTGCCAGCAGTTACCGACTAGCGGGAATCACAGATACGCAGTATTTT.

This chain connects TRBV7-6 to TRBJ2-7; D gene unclear. The CDR3 is made up of 13 amino acids. From germline, CDR1 is SGHVS and CDR2 FNYEAQ. Deletions cut 4 bases from V and 4 bases from J, with 11 bases between. The CDR3 region has the DNA TGTGCCAGCAGCTCGACGGTCGAATACGAGCAGTACTTC. Translating gives CASSSTVEYEQYF. Looking up the rest from reference TRBV7-6 and TRBJ2-7 gives the full variable domain: GAGVSQSPRYKVTKRGQDVALRCDPISGHVSLYWYRQALGQGPEFLTYFNYEAQQDKSGLPNDRFSAERPEGSISTLTIQRTEQRDSAMYRCASSSTVEYEQYFGPGTRLTVT.

This chain joins TRBV11-1 and TRBJ2-7; 11 bases are a match to TRBD2. The length of the CDR3 is 19 residues. V was clipped by 2 bases and J by 7 bases; unmatched bases: 19. CDR1 is SGHAT, CDR2 FQDESV, per germline (reference sequence). In DNA form, the CDR3 reads TGTGCCAGCAGCTTACCGGGGACTAGCGGAGGGGGCTTCTACAATGAGCAGTACTTC. Translated: CASSLPGTSGGGFYNEQYF.

V and J are TRBV15 and TRBJ2-5; 9 positions match TRBD2. Germline CDR1 LNHNV, CDR2 YYDKDF (reference sequence). Trimming at V came to 5 bases and at J to 11 bases, leaving 9 bases not matched to a gene. The CDR3 spans 13 residues. CDR3 nucleotide sequence: TGTGCCACCAGCGGGGGGACTAGCCGAGAGCAGTACTTC. The encoded protein is CATSGGTSREQYF. The variable domain in full, with the rest retrieved from reference TRBV15 and TRBJ2-5, is DAMVIQNPRYQVTQFGKPVTLSCSQTLNHNVMYWYQQKSSQAPKLLFHYYDKDFNNEADTPDNFQSRRPNTSFCFLDIRSPGLGDTAMYLCATSGGTSREQYFGPGTRLLVL.

The chain links TRBV18 to TRBJ1-2; TRBD1 is a possible D gene (6 bases). V gave up 4 bases and J gave up 0 bases, with 24 bases separating them. Germline values: CDR1 KGHSH, CDR2 LQKENI. The CDR3 spans 19 residues. This chain's CDR3 is CASSRLFIADRASNYGYTF. In DNA form, the CDR3 reads TGTGCCAGCTCACGTCTATTTATCGCGGACAGAGCGTCTAACTATGGCTACACCTTC.

V gene TRBV7-8 combines with J gene TRBJ2-1; 12 nucleotides align to TRBD2. CDR3 length: 18 amino acids. With 1 base clipped from V and 0 bases from J, the junction kept 4 bases outside the gene matches. From germline, CDR1 is SGHVS and CDR2 FQNEAQ. CDR3 protein: CASSLVRLAGDSYNEQFF. The CDR3 DNA reads as TGTGCCAGCAGCTTAGTAAGACTAGCGGGGGACTCCTACAATGAGCAGTTCTTC.